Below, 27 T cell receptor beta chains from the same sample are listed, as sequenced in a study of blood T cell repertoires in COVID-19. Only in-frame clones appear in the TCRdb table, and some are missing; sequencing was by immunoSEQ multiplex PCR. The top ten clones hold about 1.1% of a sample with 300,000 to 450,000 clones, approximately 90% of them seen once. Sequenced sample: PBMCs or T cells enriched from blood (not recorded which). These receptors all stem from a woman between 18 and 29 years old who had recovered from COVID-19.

In nucleotides, the CDR3 is TGTGCCAGCAGCCTCTTACAGGGGGCCTCGATGAACACTGAAGCTTTCTTT. It encodes CASSLLQGASMNTEAFF. This chain connects TRBV16 to TRBJ1-1; 9 nucleotides match TRBD1. Trimming took 4 bases from V and 0 from J; bases not matched to a gene: 9. This CDR3 spans 17 amino acids. CDR1 is KGHSY, CDR2 FQNENV, per germline.

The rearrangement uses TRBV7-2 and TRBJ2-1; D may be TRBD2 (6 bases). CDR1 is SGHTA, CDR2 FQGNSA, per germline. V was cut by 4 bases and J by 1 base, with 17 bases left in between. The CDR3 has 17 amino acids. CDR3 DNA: TGTGCCAGCAGCTATACGGCGGGACGGCCTTCCTACAATGAGCAGTTCTTC. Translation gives CASSYTAGRPSYNEQFF.

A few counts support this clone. The CDR3 protein is CASSQGGLNSPLHF. CDR3 bases: TGTGCCAGCAGCCAAGGTGGCCTTAATTCACCCCTCCACTTT. The chain joins TRBV3-1 (or the pseudogene TRBV3-2) to TRBJ1-6; D not resolved. Germline V gives CDR1 LGHDT, CDR2 YNNKEL (reference sequence). The CDR3 totals 14 residues. Deletions cut 1 base from V and 6 bases from J, with 7 bases between.

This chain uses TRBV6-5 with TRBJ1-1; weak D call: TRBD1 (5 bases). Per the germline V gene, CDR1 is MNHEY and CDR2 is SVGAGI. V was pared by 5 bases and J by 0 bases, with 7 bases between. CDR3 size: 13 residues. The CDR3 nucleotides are TGTGCCAGCAGTAACAGGATGAACACTGAAGCTTTCTTT. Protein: CASSNRMNTEAFF.

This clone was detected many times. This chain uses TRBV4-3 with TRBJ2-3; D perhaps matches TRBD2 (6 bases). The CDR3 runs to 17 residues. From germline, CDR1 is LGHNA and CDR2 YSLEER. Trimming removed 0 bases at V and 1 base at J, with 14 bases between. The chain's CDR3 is CASSQDGGSGRTDTQYF. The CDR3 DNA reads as TGCGCCAGCAGCCAAGATGGTGGTAGCGGACGCACAGATACGCAGTATTTT.

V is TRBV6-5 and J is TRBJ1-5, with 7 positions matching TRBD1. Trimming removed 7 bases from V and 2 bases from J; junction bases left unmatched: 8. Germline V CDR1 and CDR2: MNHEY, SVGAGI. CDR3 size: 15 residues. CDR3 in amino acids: CASIAGTVGNQPQHF. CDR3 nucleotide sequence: TGTGCCAGCATAGCGGGGACAGTCGGCAATCAGCCCCAGCATTTT.

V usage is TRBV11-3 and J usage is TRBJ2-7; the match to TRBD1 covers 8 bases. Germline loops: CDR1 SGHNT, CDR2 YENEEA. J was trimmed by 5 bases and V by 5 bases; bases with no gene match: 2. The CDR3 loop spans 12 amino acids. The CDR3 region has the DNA TGTGCCAGCAGCGGACAGGGAGACGAGCAGTACTTC. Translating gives CASSGQGDEQYF.

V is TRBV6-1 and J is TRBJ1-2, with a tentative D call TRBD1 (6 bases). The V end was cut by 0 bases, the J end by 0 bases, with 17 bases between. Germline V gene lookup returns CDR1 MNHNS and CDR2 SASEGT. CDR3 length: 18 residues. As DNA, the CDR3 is TGTGCCAGCAGTGAAGCAGGGGTGCCCAGGGGCGCTAACTATGGCTACACCTTC. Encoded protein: CASSEAGVPRGANYGYTF.

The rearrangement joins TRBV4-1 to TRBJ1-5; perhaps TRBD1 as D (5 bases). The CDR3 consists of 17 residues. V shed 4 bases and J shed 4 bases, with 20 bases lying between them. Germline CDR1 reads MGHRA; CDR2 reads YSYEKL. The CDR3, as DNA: TGCGCCAGCAGCCCGGAGGGGTCCAGGGACCAAAATCAGCCCCAGCATTTT. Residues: CASSPEGSRDQNQPQHF.

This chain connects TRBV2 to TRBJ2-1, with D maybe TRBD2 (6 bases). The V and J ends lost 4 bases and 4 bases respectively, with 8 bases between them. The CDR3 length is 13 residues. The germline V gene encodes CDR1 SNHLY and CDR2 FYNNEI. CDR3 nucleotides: TGTGCCAGCAGTGGGGACTCTTACAATGAGCAGTTCTTC. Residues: CASSGDSYNEQFF. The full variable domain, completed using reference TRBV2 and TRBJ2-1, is EPEVTQTPSHQVTQMGQEVILRCVPISNHLYFYWYRQILGQKVEFLVSFYNNEISEKSEIFDDQFSVERPDGSNFTLKIRSTKLEDSAMYFCASSGDSYNEQFFGPGTRLTVL.

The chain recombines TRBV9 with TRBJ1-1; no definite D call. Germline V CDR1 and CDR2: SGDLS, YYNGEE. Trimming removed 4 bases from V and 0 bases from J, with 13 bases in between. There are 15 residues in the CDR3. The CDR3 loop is CASSSSFRLNTEAFF. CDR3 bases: TGTGCCAGCAGCTCCAGTTTCCGCTTGAACACTGAAGCTTTCTTT.

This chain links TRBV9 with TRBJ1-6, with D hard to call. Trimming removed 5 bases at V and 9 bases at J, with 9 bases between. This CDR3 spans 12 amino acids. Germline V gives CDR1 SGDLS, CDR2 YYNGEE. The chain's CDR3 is CASSTSGSPLHF. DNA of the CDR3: TGTGCCAGCAGTACCAGTGGTTCACCCCTCCACTTT.

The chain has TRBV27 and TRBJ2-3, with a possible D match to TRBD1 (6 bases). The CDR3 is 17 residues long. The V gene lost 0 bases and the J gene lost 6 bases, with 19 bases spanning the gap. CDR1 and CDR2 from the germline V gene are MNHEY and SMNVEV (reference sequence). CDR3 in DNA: TGTGCCAGCAGTTTATCGCTGGGGGCGAAGAGGACGGATACGCAGTATTTT. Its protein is CASSLSLGAKRTDTQYF.

CDR3 sequence: CASRETSINEQFF. The CDR3 region has the DNA TGCGCCAGCAGAGAGACTAGCATAAATGAGCAGTTCTTC. The chain couples TRBV10-2 to TRBJ2-1; 7 bases align to TRBD2. Germline V gene lookup returns CDR1 WSHSY and CDR2 SAAADI. This CDR3 is built from 13 residues. J was trimmed by 7 bases and V by 6 bases; bases with no gene match: 6.

The CDR3 loop reads CASDDRMNTEAFF. CDR3 DNA: TGTGCCAGTGATGACAGGATGAACACTGAAGCTTTCTTT. The gene calls are TRBV19 and TRBJ1-1; D possibly corresponds to TRBD1 (6 bases). Between the trimmed V and J ends, which lost 8 bases and 0 bases, there was a span of 10 bases. The CDR3 spans 13 residues. Looked up from germline, CDR1 is LNHDA and CDR2 is SQIVND (reference sequence).

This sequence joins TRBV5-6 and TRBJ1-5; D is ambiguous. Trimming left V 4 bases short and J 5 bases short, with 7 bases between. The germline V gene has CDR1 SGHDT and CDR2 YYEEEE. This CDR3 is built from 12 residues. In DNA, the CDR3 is TGTGCCAGCAGCGGGAGGGATCAGCCCCAGCATTTT. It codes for CASSGRDQPQHF.

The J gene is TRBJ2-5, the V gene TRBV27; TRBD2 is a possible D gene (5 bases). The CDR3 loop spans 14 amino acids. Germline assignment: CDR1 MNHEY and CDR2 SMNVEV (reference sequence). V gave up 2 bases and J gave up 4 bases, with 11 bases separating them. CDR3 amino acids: CASSLIPDSETQYF. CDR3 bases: TGTGCCAGCAGTTTAATCCCGGACTCAGAGACCCAGTACTTC.

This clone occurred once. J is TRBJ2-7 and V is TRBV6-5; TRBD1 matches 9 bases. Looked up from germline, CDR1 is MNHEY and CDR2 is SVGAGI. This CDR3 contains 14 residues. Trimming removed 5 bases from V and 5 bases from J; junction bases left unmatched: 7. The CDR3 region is CASSPLDRGHEQYF. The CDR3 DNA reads TGTGCCAGCAGTCCGTTGGACAGGGGACACGAGCAGTACTTC.

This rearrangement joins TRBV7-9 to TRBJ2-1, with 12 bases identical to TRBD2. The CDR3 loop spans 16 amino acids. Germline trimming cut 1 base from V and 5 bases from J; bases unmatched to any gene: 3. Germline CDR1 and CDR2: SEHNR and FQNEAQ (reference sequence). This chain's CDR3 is CASSLERLAGDNEQFF. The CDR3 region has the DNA TGTGCCAGCAGCTTAGAAAGACTAGCGGGGGACAATGAGCAGTTCTTC.

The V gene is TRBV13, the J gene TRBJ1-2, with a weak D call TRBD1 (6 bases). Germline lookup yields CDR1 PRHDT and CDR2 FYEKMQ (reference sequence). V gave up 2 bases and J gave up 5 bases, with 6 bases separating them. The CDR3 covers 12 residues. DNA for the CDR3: TGTGCCAGCAGCTTACAGGGGTATGGCTACACCTTC. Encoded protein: CASSLQGYGYTF.

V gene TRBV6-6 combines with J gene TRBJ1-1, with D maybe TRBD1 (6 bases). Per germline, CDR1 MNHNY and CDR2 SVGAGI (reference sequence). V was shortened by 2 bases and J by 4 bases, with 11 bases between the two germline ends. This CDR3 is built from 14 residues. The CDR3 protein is CASSYIGGGTEAFF. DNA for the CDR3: TGTGCCAGCAGTTACATAGGGGGGGGCACTGAAGCTTTCTTT.

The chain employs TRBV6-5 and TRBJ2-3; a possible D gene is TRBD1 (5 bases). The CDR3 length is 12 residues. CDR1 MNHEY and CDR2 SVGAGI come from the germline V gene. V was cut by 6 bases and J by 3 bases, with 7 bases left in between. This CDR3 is CASSDRTDTQYF. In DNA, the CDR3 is TGTGCCAGCAGCGACAGAACAGATACGCAGTATTTT.

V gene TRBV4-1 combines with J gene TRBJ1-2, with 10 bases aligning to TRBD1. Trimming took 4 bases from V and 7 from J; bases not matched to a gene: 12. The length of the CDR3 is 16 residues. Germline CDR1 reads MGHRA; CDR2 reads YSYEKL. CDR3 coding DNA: TGCGCCAGCAGCCCGATTGGGGGACAGGGGATGAGTGGCTACACCTTC. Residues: CASSPIGGQGMSGYTF.

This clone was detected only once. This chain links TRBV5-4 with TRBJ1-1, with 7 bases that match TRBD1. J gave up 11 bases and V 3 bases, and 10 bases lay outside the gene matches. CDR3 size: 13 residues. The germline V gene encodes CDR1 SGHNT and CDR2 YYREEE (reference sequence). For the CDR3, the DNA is TGTGCCAGCAGCTCCATTGGGACAGTGGGGGCTTTCTTT. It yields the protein CASSSIGTVGAFF.

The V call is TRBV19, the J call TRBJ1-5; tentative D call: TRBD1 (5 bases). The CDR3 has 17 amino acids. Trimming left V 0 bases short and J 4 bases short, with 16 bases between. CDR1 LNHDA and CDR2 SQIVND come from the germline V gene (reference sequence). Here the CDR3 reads CASSIDAGGVKNQPQHF. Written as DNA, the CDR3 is TGTGCCAGTAGTATAGATGCGGGAGGGGTCAAGAATCAGCCCCAGCATTTT.

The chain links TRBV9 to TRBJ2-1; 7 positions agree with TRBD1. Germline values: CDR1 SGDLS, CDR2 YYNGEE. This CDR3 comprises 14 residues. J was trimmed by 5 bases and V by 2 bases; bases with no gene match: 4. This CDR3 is CASSVTGLNNEQFF. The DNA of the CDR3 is TGTGCCAGCAGCGTGACAGGGTTGAACAATGAGCAGTTCTTC. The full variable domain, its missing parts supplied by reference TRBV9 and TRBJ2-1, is DSGVTQTPKHLITATGQRVTLRCSPRSGDLSVYWYQQSLDQGLQFLIQYYNGEERAKGNILERFSAQQFPDLHSELNLSSLELGDSALYFCASSVTGLNNEQFFGPGTRLTVL.

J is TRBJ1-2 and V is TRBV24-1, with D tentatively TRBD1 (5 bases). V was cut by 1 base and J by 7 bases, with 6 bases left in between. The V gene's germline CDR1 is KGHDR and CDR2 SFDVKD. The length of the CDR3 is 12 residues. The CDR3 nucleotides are TGTGCCACCAGTGATTTTGGGGCTGGCTACACCTTC. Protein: CATSDFGAGYTF.